The text below deals with one T cell receptor (beta chain). This entry comes from a study of shared clonotypes between healthy human individuals. CDR1 is SGDLS and CDR2 is YYNGEE in the germline V gene. V lost 1 base and J lost 6, with 11 bases in between. The CDR3 covers 14 residues. Deep level was the assay's run setting. Repertoires were generated with immunoSEQ multiplex PCR, while TCRdb's copy carries only in-frame clones and drops some. The table lists around 1.1 million clones, 78% of them singletons, with roughly 0.65% in the top ten. The origin of this receptor is a man aged 18 to 29 in good health. Some clones in this sample may be carry-over from other donors' samples. The chain employs TRBV9 and TRBJ2-1; D remains unclear. The specimen was memory CD4+ T cells from PBMCs. The subset denotes: CD45RA-negative fraction. The CDR3 bases are TGTGCCAGCAGCGTATATTTTGTCCCCAATGAGCAGTTCTTC. This encodes CASSVYFVPNEQFF.